These 15 T cell receptor beta chains were all obtained from the same sample, sequenced in a study of vaccination effects on CD4 cells after COVID-19. Generated by immunoSEQ multiplex PCR, the TCRdb table keeps only in-frame clones and is missing some. The sample holds some 21,000 clones; approximately 79% are singletons and the top ten take 7% to 10%. ViraFEST assay sequencing came after antigen-specific CD4+ T cells were expanded with viral peptide pools. Isolating CD4+ T cells followed 9 to 11 days of culture. Of the BNT162b2 and mRNA-1273 vaccines, participants received two doses of one or the other. What these receptors recognize is not known. Here the sequenced sample was CD4+ T cells from PBMCs cultured with HCoV-229E spike peptides, taken after COVID-19 vaccination. The receptors shown here come from a human donor who received a COVID-19 vaccine.

Only one count was recorded for this clone. This chain joins TRBV6-5 and TRBJ2-5; no definite D call. CDR3 length: 15 residues. Germline V CDR1 and CDR2: MNHEY, SVGAGI. Between the trimmed V and J ends, which lost 6 bases and 0 bases, there was a span of 14 bases. CDR3 DNA sequence: TGTGCCAGCAGAAGAAACTACCGGGACCAAGAGACCCAGTACTTC. Translating gives CASRRNYRDQETQYF.

The chain recombines TRBV5-6 with TRBJ1-5; D is unresolved. Germline lookup yields CDR1 SGHDT and CDR2 YYEEEE. V was pared by 3 bases and J by 0 bases, with 10 bases between. The CDR3 length is 15 residues. CDR3 sequence reads: CASSWGAYSNQPQHF. CDR3 sequence (DNA): TGTGCCAGCAGCTGGGGAGCCTATAGCAATCAGCCCCAGCATTTT. The variable domain in full, with the rest retrieved from reference TRBV5-6 and TRBJ1-5, is DAGVTQSPTHLIKTRGQQVTLRCSPKSGHDTVSWYQQALGQGPQFIFQYYEEEERQRGNFPDRFSGHQFPNYSSELNVNALLLGDSALYLCASSWGAYSNQPQHFGDGTRLSIL.

The sample holds a few counts of this clone. J is TRBJ2-2 and V is TRBV5-1; TRBD1 agrees at 8 bases. Per the germline V gene, CDR1 is SGHRS and CDR2 is YFSETQ. This CDR3 contains 15 residues. V lost 1 base, J lost 7 bases, and 6 bases stayed unmatched. This chain's CDR3 is CASSLMDRVNGELFF. The CDR3 region has the DNA TGCGCCAGCAGCTTGATGGACAGGGTCAACGGGGAGCTGTTTTTT.

The V and J genes are TRBV10-3 and TRBJ2-3; 8 positions agree with TRBD1. Germline CDR1 ENHRY, CDR2 SYGVKD. V lost 2 bases to trimming and J lost 4 bases; unmatched junction nucleotides: 8. This CDR3 is 16 amino acids long. This CDR3 is CAISEDRGWQADTQYF. The CDR3 DNA reads as TGTGCCATCAGTGAGGACAGGGGTTGGCAGGCAGATACGCAGTATTTT.

This rearrangement joins TRBV6-1 to TRBJ1-2; weak D call: TRBD1 (6 bases). V lost 2 bases, J lost 2 bases, and 18 bases lay in between. This CDR3 has 17 residues. Germline CDR1 is MNHNS and CDR2 is SASEGT. The CDR3 loop is CASSELGQLGNNYGYTF. CDR3 coding DNA: TGTGCCAGCAGTGAACTGGGACAACTCGGGAACAACTATGGCTACACCTTC.

The V gene is TRBV6-5, the J gene TRBJ1-6; 7 nucleotides agree with TRBD1. V dropped 7 bases and J dropped 9; count of bases not matched to a gene: 9. The CDR3 consists of 14 residues. Looked up from germline, CDR1 is MNHEY and CDR2 is SVGAGI. CDR3 loop: CASKGTDLSSPLHF. The DNA for the CDR3 is TGTGCCAGCAAGGGGACAGATCTTAGTTCACCCCTCCACTTT.

The rearrangement uses TRBV5-6 and TRBJ1-1; D is perhaps TRBD1 (6 bases). The length of the CDR3 is 16 residues. Germline V gives CDR1 SGHDT, CDR2 YYEEEE. V was pared by 2 bases and J by 1 base, with 15 bases between. CDR3 nucleotide sequence: TGTGCCAGCAGCTTATATCCGGGACACCAGAACACTGAAGCTTTCTTT. The encoded protein is CASSLYPGHQNTEAFF.

The rearrangement joins TRBV5-1 to TRBJ2-3, with 10 bases aligning to TRBD2. Germline assignment: CDR1 SGHRS and CDR2 YFSETQ. Losses at the gene ends were 1 base for V and 4 bases for J; bases not matched to a gene: 12. The CDR3 runs 18 residues. The CDR3 reads CASSLWPSGSGGADTQYF. In DNA form, the CDR3 reads TGCGCCAGCAGCTTGTGGCCTAGCGGGAGCGGTGGCGCAGATACGCAGTATTTT. Using reference TRBV5-1 and TRBJ2-3 for the parts outside the CDR3, the full variable domain is KAGVTQTPRYLIKTRGQQVTLSCSPISGHRSVSWYQQTPGQGLQFLFEYFSETQRNKGNFPGRFSGRQFSNSRSEMNVSTLELGDSALYLCASSLWPSGSGGADTQYFGPGTRLTVL.

The J gene is TRBJ2-2, the V gene TRBV15; D unresolved. CDR3 length: 17 residues. The V gene lost 4 bases and the J gene lost 1 base, with 16 bases spanning the gap. Germline CDR1 is LNHNV and CDR2 is YYDKDF (reference sequence). The CDR3 spells CATSKDDVARNTGELFF. CDR3 sequence (DNA): TGTGCCACCAGCAAAGATGACGTAGCACGGAACACCGGGGAGCTGTTTTTT.

This clone has just a few counts. The chain joins TRBV3-1 (or the pseudogene TRBV3-2) to TRBJ2-7; 11 bases agree with TRBD2. There are 14 residues in the CDR3. The V and J ends lost 4 bases and 5 bases, in that order; junction bases with no gene match: 4. The germline V gene has CDR1 LGHDT and CDR2 YNNKEL (reference sequence). The CDR3 DNA is TGTGCCAGCAGCCGTAGCGGGAGGGCTAACGAGCAGTACTTC. Translated: CASSRSGRANEQYF.

The rearrangement links TRBV9 to TRBJ1-1, with TRBD1 identical over 10 bases. The CDR3 is made up of 16 amino acids. Germline V gives CDR1 SGDLS, CDR2 YYNGEE. V trimming: 0 bases; J trimming: 3 bases; junction bases outside the gene matches: 5. The CDR3 reads CASSVDPGQGYTEAFF. CDR3 coding DNA: TGTGCCAGCAGCGTAGATCCGGGACAGGGGTACACTGAAGCTTTCTTT. The full variable domain, its missing parts supplied by reference TRBV9 and TRBJ1-1, is DSGVTQTPKHLITATGQRVTLRCSPRSGDLSVYWYQQSLDQGLQFLIQYYNGEERAKGNILERFSAQQFPDLHSELNLSSLELGDSALYFCASSVDPGQGYTEAFFGQGTRLTVV.

The chain is built from TRBV5-1 and TRBJ2-6; 7 nucleotides match TRBD2. The junction had 6 bases not matched to a gene; V was cut back by 4 bases and J by 2 bases. Germline V gene data show CDR1 as SGHRS and CDR2 as YFSETQ. This CDR3 region has 16 residues. The CDR3: CASSGGVLTGANVLTF. CDR3 sequence (DNA): TGCGCCAGCAGCGGGGGGGTCCTGACTGGGGCCAACGTCCTGACTTTC.

The rearrangement links TRBV28 to TRBJ2-7; possible D gene TRBD2, 5 bases. This CDR3 is 14 amino acids long. Germline V gene data show CDR1 as MDHEN and CDR2 as SYDVKM. Trimming stripped 5 bases from V and 0 bases from J, with 11 bases between. For the CDR3, the DNA is TGTGCCAGCAGTGGGAGTCGGAGCTCCTACGAGCAGTACTTC. Residues: CASSGSRSSYEQYF.

The chain is built from TRBV4-1 and TRBJ1-5, with unresolved D. Trimming shortened V by 0 bases and J by 5 bases, and 11 bases separated the two germline ends. The CDR3 has 15 amino acids. Per germline, CDR1 MGHRA and CDR2 YSYEKL. This chain's CDR3 is CASSQDPGRDQPQHF. CDR3 coding DNA: TGCGCCAGCAGCCAAGATCCCGGTCGAGATCAGCCCCAGCATTTT.

The chain carries TRBV2 and TRBJ2-7, with 8 bases matching TRBD2. V shed 11 bases and J 1 base; nucleotides not matched to a gene: 7. Looked up from germline, CDR1 is SNHLY and CDR2 is FYNNEI. The CDR3 contains 13 residues. The CDR3 coding sequence is TGTGCCTCGGGACTAGAGGGTTCCTACGAGCAGTACTTC. The encoded protein is CASGLEGSYEQYF.